The rows below give T cell receptor beta chains drawn from one sample of a study of T-cell reconstitution after alpha-beta-depleted transplantation in children. TCRdb independently ran MiXCR on the PCR reads; one entry per CDR3 protein. The sample has about 510,000 distinct CDR3 sequences, about an eighth seen once. The sample here was PBMCs, mostly from graft donor cells, taken 180 days after TCRalphabeta/CD19-depleted stem cell transplant. The source is a female patient between 2 and 15 years old who had a stem cell transplant for aplastic anemia, so the T cells may come from the graft donor. Both conserved end residues are part of each CDR3. Fields, in order: clone size, D gene, CDR3 length, J gene, V gene, CDR3 protein, CDR3 DNA. The D gene is left open where the match is weak. Clone size appears in some rows only: once, few, many, or a class for an expanded clone.

.	TRBD2	15	TRBJ2-5	TRBV5-1	CASSRPGTSQETQYF	TGCGCCAGCAGCCGGCCCGGGACTAGCCAAGAGACCCAGTACTTC
many	TRBD1	15	TRBJ1-1	TRBV7-2	CASSLDRTGRTEAFF	TGTGCCAGCAGCTTAGACCGGACAGGGCGCACTGAAGCTTTCTTT
many	TRBD1	15	TRBJ2-1	TRBV6-2/TRBV6-3	CASRARTGGYNEQFF	TGTGCCAGCAGAGCTAGGACAGGAGGCTACAATGAGCAGTTCTTC
few	.	15	TRBJ2-1	TRBV9	CASSLGLETGGEQFF	TGTGCCAGCAGCCTTGGACTGGAAACGGGCGGTGAGCAGTTCTTC
few	.	17	TRBJ2-3	TRBV11-2	CASSLDRQGGTTDTQYF	TGTGCCAGCAGCTTAGATCGGCAGGGGGGTACCACAGATACGCAGTATTTT
.	.	18	TRBJ2-3	TRBV18	CASSPTLRSVTSTDTQYF	TGTGCCAGCTCACCAACGTTACGATCGGTGACTAGCACAGATACGCAGTATTTT
.	.	15	TRBJ1-1	TRBV7-9	CASSSAQDARAEAFF	TGTGCCAGCAGCTCGGCCCAGGATGCCCGGGCTGAAGCTTTCTTT
few	.	14	TRBJ1-5	TRBV20-1	CSAITTGFNQPQHF	TGCAGTGCTATCACCACAGGGTTCAACCAGCCCCAGCATTTT
.	.	16	TRBJ2-2	TRBV27	CASSLGRAVDTGELFF	TGTGCCAGCAGTTTAGGCCGGGCCGTGGACACCGGGGAGCTGTTTTTT
few	.	15	TRBJ2-2	TRBV29-1	CSVEWRGLHTGELFF	TGCAGCGTTGAATGGAGGGGGCTTCATACCGGGGAGCTGTTTTTT
.	.	19	TRBJ2-5	TRBV20-1	CSAKPRASIKAPGKETQYF	TGCAGTGCTAAGCCGCGGGCTAGCATTAAGGCCCCTGGGAAAGAGACCCAGTACTTC
.	.	13	TRBJ1-3	TRBV14	CASSQGPGNTIYF	TGTGCCAGCAGCCAAGGTCCGGGGAACACCATATATTTT
once	.	14	TRBJ2-4	TRBV30	CAWSKSGLWDIQYF	TGTGCCTGGAGTAAATCCGGACTTTGGGACATTCAGTACTTC
.	.	15	TRBJ1-5	TRBV6-2/TRBV6-3	CASSPGRFIPQPQHF	TGTGCCAGCAGCCCGGGCCGCTTCATTCCCCAGCCCCAGCATTTT
.	.	13	TRBJ2-4	TRBV5-5	CASSFPGASIQYF	TGTGCCAGCAGCTTTCCGGGGGCTAGCATTCAGTACTTC
.	.	13	TRBJ1-6	TRBV28	CASSLGLGSPLHF	TGTGCCAGCAGTCTCGGTTTGGGCTCACCCCTCCACTTT
few	TRBD1	15	TRBJ1-4	TRBV7-2	CASRRTGRTNEKLFF	TGTGCCAGCAGACGGACAGGGCGAACTAATGAAAAACTGTTTTTT
many	.	14	TRBJ2-7	TRBV6-5	CASSPGLSSYEQYF	TGTGCCAGCAGCCCGGGTCTCTCCTCCTACGAGCAGTACTTC
.	.	13	TRBJ2-5	TRBV20-1	CSARHTSQETQYF	TGCAGTGCTAGACACACTAGCCAAGAGACCCAGTACTTC
.	.	14	TRBJ2-2	TRBV7-6	CASTLSRNTGELFF	TGTGCCAGCACCCTATCCCGGAACACCGGGGAGCTGTTTTTT
few	.	16	TRBJ2-3	TRBV4-3	CASSPVPGEVTDTQYF	TGCGCCAGCAGCCCAGTCCCCGGGGAGGTCACAGATACGCAGTATTTT
.	.	13	TRBJ1-1	TRBV20-1	CSARVDTHSSAFF	TGCAGTGCTAGAGTGGACACCCACAGTTCTGCTTTCTTT
.	TRBD2	19	TRBJ2-2	TRBV5-6	CASSLEHRGLAGITGELFF	TGTGCCAGCAGCTTGGAGCATAGGGGACTAGCGGGAATCACCGGGGAGCTGTTTTTT
.	TRBD1	16	TRBJ2-2	TRBV20-1	CSARDLGTGKTGELFF	TGCAGTGCTAGAGATCTCGGGACAGGGAAAACCGGGGAGCTGTTTTTT
many	.	16	TRBJ2-3	TRBV6-2/TRBV6-3	CASRRIPGGGPDTQYF	TGTGCCAGCAGAAGGATCCCGGGAGGGGGCCCAGATACGCAGTATTTT
few	.	16	TRBJ2-5	TRBV18	CASSPLRGPDDETQYF	TGTGCCAGCTCACCATTGCGGGGCCCCGACGACGAGACCCAGTACTTC
few	.	14	TRBJ1-2	TRBV27	CASSQTGGPGGYTF	TGTGCCAGCAGCCAAACGGGGGGGCCTGGTGGCTACACCTTC
many	.	14	TRBJ1-1	TRBV10-3	CAISEGTRGTEAFF	TGTGCCATCAGTGAAGGGACCCGCGGCACTGAAGCTTTCTTT